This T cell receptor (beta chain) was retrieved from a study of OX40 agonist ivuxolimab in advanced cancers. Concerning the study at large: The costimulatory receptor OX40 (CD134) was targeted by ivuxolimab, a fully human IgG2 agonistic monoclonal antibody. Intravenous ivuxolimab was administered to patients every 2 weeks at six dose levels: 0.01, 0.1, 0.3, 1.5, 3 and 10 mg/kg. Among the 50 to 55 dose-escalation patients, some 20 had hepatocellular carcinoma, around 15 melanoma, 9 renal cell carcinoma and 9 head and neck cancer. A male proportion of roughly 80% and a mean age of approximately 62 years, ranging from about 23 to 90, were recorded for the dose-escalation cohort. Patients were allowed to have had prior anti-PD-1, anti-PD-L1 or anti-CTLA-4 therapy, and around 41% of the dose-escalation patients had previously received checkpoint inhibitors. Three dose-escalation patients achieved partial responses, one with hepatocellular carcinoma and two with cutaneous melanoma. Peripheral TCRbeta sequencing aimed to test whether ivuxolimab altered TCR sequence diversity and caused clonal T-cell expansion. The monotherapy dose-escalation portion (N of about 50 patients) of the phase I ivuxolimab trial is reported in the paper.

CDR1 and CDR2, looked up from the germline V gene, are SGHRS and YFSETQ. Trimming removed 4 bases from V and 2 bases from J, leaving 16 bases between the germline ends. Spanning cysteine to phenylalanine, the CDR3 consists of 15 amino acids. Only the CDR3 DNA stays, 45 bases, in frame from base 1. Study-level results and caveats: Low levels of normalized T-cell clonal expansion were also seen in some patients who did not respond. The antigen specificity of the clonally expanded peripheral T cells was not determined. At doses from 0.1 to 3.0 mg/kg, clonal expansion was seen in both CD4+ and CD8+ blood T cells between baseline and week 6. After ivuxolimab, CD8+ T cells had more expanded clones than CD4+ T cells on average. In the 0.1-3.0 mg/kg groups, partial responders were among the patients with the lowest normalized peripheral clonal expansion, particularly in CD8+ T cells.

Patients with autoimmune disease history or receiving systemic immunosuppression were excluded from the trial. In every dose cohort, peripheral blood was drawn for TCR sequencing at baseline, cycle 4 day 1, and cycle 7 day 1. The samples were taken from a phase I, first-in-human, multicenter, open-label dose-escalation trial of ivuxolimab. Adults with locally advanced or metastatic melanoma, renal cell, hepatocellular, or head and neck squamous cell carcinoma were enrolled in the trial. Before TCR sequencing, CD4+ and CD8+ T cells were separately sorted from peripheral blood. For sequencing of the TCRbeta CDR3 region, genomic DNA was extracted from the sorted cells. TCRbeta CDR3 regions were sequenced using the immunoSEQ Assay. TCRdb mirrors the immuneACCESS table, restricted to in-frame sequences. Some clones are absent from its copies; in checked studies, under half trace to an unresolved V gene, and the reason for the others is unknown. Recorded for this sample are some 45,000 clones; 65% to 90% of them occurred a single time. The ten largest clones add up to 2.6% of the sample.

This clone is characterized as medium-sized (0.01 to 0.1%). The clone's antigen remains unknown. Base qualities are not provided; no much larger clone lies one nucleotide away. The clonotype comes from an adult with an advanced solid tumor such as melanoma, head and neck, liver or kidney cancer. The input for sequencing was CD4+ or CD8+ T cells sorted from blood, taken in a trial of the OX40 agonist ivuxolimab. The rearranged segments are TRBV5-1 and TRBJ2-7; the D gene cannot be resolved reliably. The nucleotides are TGCGCCAGCAGCCCTTACCAAGCACCTCCCTACGAGCAGTACTTC. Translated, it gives CASSPYQAPPYEQYF.